This TCR beta chain is from a study of CD8 T cells in Susac syndrome. The CDR3 consists of 15 residues. Per the germline V gene, CDR1 is KGHSH and CDR2 is LQKENI. With 5 bases clipped from V and 9 bases from J, the junction kept 11 bases outside the gene matches. The authors reverse transcribed roughly 0.5 to 1 ug RNA with random hexamers. The authors amplified TCR beta CDR3 across 54 Vbeta and 13 Jbeta using immunoSEQ multiplex PCR. Each CDR3 protein gets one entry after TCRdb re-called the immunoSEQ multiplex PCR reads with MiXCR. The sample yields about 210,000 distinct CDR3 sequences, approximately 95% seen once.

The TCR comes from a human donor with multiple sclerosis. Source material: CD4+ T cells from PBMCs. The V gene is TRBV18, the J gene TRBJ2-1; the match to TRBD1 covers 9 bases. The CDR3 sequence is CASSNRDRVMGEQFF. CDR3 sequence (DNA): TGTGCCAGCTCAAACCGGGACAGGGTAATGGGTGAGCAGTTCTTC. The full variable domain, rest sourced from reference TRBV18 and TRBJ2-1, is NAGVMQNPRHLVRRRGQEARLRCSPMKGHSHVYWYRQLPEEGLKFMVYLQKENIIDESGMPKERFSAEFPKEGPSILRIQQVVRGDSAAYFCASSNRDRVMGEQFFGPGTRLTVL.